This T cell receptor (beta chain) was profiled in a study of T-cell reconstitution after alpha-beta-depleted transplantation in children. Preparation of the TCRbeta library used unique molecular identifiers. Each CDR3 protein is one row after TCRdb ran MiXCR on the PCR reads. The sample yields about 490,000 distinct CDR3 sequences, under 12% seen once. This clonotype was found many times. The sequence derives from a child aged 2-15 years with inherited bone marrow failure, due to receive a stem cell transplant. This specimen was PBMCs, taken before TCRalphabeta/CD19-depleted stem cell transplant.

The CDR3, as DNA: TGTGCCAGCAGCTTAGATGCTAGCGGGATCCAAGAGACCCAGTACTTC. It codes for CASSLDASGIQETQYF. This rearrangement joins TRBV7-9 to TRBJ2-5, with 9 bases that match TRBD2. J gave up 1 base and V 1 base, and 4 bases lay outside the gene matches. The CDR3 consists of 16 residues. Germline V gives CDR1 SEHNR, CDR2 FQNEAQ (reference sequence).